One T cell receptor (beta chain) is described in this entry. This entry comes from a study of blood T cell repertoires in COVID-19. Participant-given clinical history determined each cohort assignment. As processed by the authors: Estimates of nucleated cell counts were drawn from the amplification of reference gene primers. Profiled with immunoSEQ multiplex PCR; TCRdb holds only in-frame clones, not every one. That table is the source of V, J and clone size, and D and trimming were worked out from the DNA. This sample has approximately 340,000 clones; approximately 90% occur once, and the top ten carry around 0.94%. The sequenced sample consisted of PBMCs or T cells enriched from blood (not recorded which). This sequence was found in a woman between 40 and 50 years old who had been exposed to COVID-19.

Here the CDR3 reads CASSLGQRVRPQHF. CDR3 nucleotides: TGTGCCAGCAGTTTAGGTCAGAGGGTACGGCCCCAGCATTTT. The chain combines TRBV27 with TRBJ1-5; no definite D call. The CDR3 length is 14 residues. Germline V gene lookup returns CDR1 MNHEY and CDR2 SMNVEV (reference sequence). Trimming took 2 bases from V and 9 from J, leaving 14 bases between them.